This T cell receptor beta chain was captured in a study of CD8 T cells in ankylosing spondylitis. Whole-study findings and limits: Some motif variants were previously reported in reactive arthritis synovial fluid and blood. In ankylosing spondylitis patients, matched synovial fluid reportedly showed significant enrichment of disease-linked clones. CD8+ by phenotype, disease-linked clones were relatively rare in peripheral blood. Among TCR beta sequences, a motif of eight highly homologous variants appeared characteristic of ankylosing spondylitis blood.

This clonotype has a handful of counts. Its specificity is unknown. Construction of TCR beta libraries was performed using quantitative 5'-RACE with molecular barcodes. TCRdb fed the 5' RACE reads into MiXCR, producing one record per CDR3 protein. The sample has roughly 450,000 distinct CDR3 sequences, more than 25% seen once. This sequence originates from a male donor with ankylosing spondylitis. Material for sequencing was blood, either unsorted or a sorted T cell fraction (not recorded which).

CDR3 coding DNA: TGTGCCAGCAGTTTTACAGGGGGGGGAAACATTCAGTACTTC. Its protein is CASSFTGGGNIQYF. The V and J genes are TRBV6-5 and TRBJ2-4; TRBD1 might be the D (8 bases). Trimming removed 4 bases from V and 6 bases from J, with 13 bases in between. The CDR3 has 14 amino acids. The germline gives CDR1 MNHEY, CDR2 SVGAGI.